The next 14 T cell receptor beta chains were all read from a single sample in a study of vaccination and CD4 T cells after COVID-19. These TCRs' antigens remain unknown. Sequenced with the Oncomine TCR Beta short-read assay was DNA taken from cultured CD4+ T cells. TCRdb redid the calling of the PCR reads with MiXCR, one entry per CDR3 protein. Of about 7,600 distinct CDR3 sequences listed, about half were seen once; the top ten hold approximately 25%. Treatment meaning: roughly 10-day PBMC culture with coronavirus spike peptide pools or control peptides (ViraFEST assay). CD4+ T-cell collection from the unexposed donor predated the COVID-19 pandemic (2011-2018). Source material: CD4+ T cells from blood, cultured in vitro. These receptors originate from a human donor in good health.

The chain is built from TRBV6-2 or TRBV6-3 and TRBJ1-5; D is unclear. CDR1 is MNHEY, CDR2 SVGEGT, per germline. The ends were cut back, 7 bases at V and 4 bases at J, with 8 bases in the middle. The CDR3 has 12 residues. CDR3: CASTSGNQPQHF. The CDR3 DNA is TGTGCCAGCACGTCTGGGAATCAGCCCCAGCATTTT.

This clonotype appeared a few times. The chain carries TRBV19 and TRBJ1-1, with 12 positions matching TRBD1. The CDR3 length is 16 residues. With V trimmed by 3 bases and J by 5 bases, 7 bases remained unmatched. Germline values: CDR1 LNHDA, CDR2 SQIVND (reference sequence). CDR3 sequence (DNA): TGTGCCAGTAGTATCGGGGACAGGGGGCGCATAACTGAAGCTTTCTTT. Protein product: CASSIGDRGRITEAFF.

CDR3 nucleotide sequence: TGTGCCAGCAGTCTTAACAGGGACCGCTCCTACGAGCAGTACTTC. It yields the protein CASSLNRDRSYEQYF. The chain combines TRBV21-1 with TRBJ2-7; the table's D call, TRBD1, has no DNA check behind it. TRBV21-1 is reported as a pseudogene. The CDR3 covers 15 residues.

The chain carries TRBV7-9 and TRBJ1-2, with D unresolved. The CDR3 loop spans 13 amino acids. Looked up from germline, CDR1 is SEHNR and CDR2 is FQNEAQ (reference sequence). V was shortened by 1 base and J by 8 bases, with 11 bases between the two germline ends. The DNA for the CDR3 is TGTGCCAGCAGCTTAGAGAACAGTTGGGGCTACACCTTC. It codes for CASSLENSWGYTF. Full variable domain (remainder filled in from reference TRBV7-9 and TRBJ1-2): DTGVSQNPRHKITKRGQNVTFRCDPISEHNRLYWYRQTLGQGPEFLTYFQNEAQLEKSRLLSDRFSAERPKGSFSTLEIQRTEQGDSAMYLCASSLENSWGYTFGSGTRLTVV.

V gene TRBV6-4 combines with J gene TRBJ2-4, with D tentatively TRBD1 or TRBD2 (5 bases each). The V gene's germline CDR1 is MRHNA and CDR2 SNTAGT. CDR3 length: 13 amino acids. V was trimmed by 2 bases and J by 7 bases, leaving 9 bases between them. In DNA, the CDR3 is TGTGCCAGCAGTGACGGTTGGGGGAACATTCAGTACTTC. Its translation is CASSDGWGNIQYF.

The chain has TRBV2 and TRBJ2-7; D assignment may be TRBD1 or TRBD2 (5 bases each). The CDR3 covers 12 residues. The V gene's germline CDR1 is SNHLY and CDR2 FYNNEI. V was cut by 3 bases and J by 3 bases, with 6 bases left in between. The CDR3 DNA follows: TGTGCCAGCAGTGAGGGGGACTACGAGCAGTACTTC. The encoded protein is CASSEGDYEQYF. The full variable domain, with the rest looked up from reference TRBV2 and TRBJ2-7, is EPEVTQTPSHQVTQMGQEVILRCVPISNHLYFYWYRQILGQKVEFLVSFYNNEISEKSEIFDDQFSVERPDGSNFTLKIRSTKLEDSAMYFCASSEGDYEQYFGPGTRLTVT.

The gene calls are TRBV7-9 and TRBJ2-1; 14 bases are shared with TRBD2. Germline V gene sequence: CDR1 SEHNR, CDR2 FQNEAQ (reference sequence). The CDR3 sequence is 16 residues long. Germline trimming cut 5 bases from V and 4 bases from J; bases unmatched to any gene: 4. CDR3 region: CASSPRLAGGYNEQFF. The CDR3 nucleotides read TGTGCCAGCAGCCCCAGACTAGCGGGAGGGTACAATGAGCAGTTCTTC.

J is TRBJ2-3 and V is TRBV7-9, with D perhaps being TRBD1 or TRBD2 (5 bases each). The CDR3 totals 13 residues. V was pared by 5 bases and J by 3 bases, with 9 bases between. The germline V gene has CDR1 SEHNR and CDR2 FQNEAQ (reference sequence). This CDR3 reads CASSGTHTDTQYF. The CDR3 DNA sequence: TGTGCCAGCAGCGGGACCCATACAGATACGCAGTATTTT.

The CDR3 bases are TGTGCCAGCGGCAACAGGGGACTTGGGGAGACCCAGTACTTC. This gives the protein CASGNRGLGETQYF. The rearrangement links TRBV6-1 to TRBJ2-5; D is perhaps TRBD1 (7 bases). The V gene's germline CDR1 is MNHNS and CDR2 SASEGT. V lost 8 bases and J lost 5, with 18 bases in between. The CDR3 is 14 amino acids.

CDR3 sequence reads: CASSPTRTTGELFF. The CDR3 coding sequence is TGTGCCAGCAGTCCGACTAGAACCACCGGGGAGCTGTTTTTT. The gene calls are TRBV2 and TRBJ2-2; weak D call: TRBD2 (6 bases). Deletions cut 5 bases from V and 4 bases from J, with 11 bases between. In germline, CDR1 is SNHLY, CDR2 FYNNEI. CDR3 length equals 14 residues.

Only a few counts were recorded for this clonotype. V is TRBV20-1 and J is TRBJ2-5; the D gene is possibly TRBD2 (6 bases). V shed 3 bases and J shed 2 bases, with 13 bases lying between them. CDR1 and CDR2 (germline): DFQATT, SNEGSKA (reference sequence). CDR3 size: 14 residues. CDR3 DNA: TGCAGTGCTAGGGCGGGACGACTACAAGAGACCCAGTACTTC. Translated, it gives CSARAGRLQETQYF.

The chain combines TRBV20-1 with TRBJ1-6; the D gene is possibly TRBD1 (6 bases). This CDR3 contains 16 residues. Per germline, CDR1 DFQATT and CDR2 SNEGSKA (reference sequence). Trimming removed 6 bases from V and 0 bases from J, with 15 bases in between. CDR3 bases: TGCAGTGCCCGGGGGGGGGCCAGCTCCTATAATTCACCCCTCCACTTT. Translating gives CSARGGASSYNSPLHF.

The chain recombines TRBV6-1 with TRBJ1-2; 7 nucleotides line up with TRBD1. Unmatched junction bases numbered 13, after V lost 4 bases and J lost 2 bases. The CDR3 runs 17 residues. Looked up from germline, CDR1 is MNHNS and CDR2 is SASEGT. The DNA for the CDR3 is TGTGCCAGCAGTGGAGCCTACTCGGGACAGAAGAACTATGGCTACACCTTC. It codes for CASSGAYSGQKNYGYTF.

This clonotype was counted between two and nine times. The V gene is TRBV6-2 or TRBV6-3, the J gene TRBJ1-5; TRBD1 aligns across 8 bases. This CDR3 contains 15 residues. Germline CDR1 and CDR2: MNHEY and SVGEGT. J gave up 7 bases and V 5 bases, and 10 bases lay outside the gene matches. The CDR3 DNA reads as TGTGCCAGCAGTCCTCGTAGGCAGGGGGCCCAGCCCCAGCATTTT. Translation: CASSPRRQGAQPQHF.